Listed below are T cell receptor beta chains from one sample, sequenced in a study of immune characterization of retroperitoneal liposarcoma. Each CDR3 protein is one row after TCRdb ran MiXCR on the PCR reads. This sample yields approximately 1,500 distinct CDR3 sequences, of which about 52% are seen a single time; around a tenth belongs to the top ten. The sequenced material came from tumor tissue. The source is a male donor with retroperitoneal liposarcoma. The CDR3 runs from the conserved cysteine through the conserved F or W. D genes are given only for firm matches. The size of a clone is reported for some rows only, either as once, few or many, or as a class for expanded clones.

j_call v_call d_call clone_size cdr3_aa cdr3_nt
TRBJ2-7 TRBV7-6 NA NA CASSADRPPYNEQYF TGTGCCAGCAGCGCCGACAGGCCCCCCTACAATGAGCAGTACTTC
TRBJ2-1 TRBV7-2 TRBD1 NA CASSLGWQGERQFF TGTGCCAGCAGCTTAGGGTGGCAGGGGGAGCGGCAGTTCTTC
TRBJ2-1 TRBV6-8 NA NA CASSYSPGAATQFF TGTGCCAGCAGTTACTCGCCAGGTGCCGCGACCCAGTTCTTC
TRBJ2-2 TRBV6-1 NA NA CASSEGVIGELFF TGTGCCAGCAGTGAAGGGGTGATCGGGGAGCTGTTTTTT
TRBJ2-7 TRBV6-6 NA NA CASSYVNEQYF TGTGCCAGCAGTTACGTCAACGAGCAGTACTTC
TRBJ2-5 TRBV7-6 TRBD2 large CASSLEVVLAEQYF TGTGCCAGCAGCTTAGAGGTGGTTCTAGCGGAACAGTACTTC
TRBJ2-1 TRBV6-8 TRBD2 NA CASRLAVWSEQFF TGTGCCAGCAGGCTAGCGGTGTGGAGTGAGCAGTTCTTC
TRBJ2-1 TRBV7-2 NA NA CASSFARAYNEQFF TGTGCCAGCAGCTTCGCGAGGGCCTACAATGAGCAGTTCTTC
TRBJ2-3 TRBV27 TRBD1 NA CASSDGTVGDTQYF TGTGCCAGCAGCGATGGGACAGTCGGGGATACGCAGTATTTT
TRBJ1-2 TRBV7-2 NA NA CASSFIGYGYTF TGTGCCAGCAGCTTCATCGGGTATGGCTACACCTTC
TRBJ2-1 TRBV27 TRBD1 NA CASSLGTGISNEQFF TGTGCCAGCAGCCTCGGGACAGGCATATCGAATGAGCAGTTCTTC
TRBJ2-1 TRBV6-9 TRBD1 NA CASSALGTGIYNEQFF TGTGCCAGCAGCGCTTTAGGGACAGGGATATACAATGAGCAGTTCTTC
TRBJ1-1 TRBV6-1 NA once CASSEWTERTEAFF TGTGCCAGCAGTGAATGGACGGAGCGCACTGAAGCTTTCTTT
TRBJ2-1 TRBV6-1 NA large CASFAPAGSEQFF TGTGCCAGCTTCGCACCCGCCGGCAGTGAGCAGTTCTTC
TRBJ2-1 TRBV6-6 NA NA CASSYRRGYEQFF TGTGCCAGCAGTTACCGCAGGGGCTACGAGCAGTTCTTC
TRBJ1-2 TRBV6-5 TRBD1 NA CASSRPGTGGYGYTF TGTGCCAGCAGTCGGCCCGGGACAGGGGGCTATGGCTACACCTTC
TRBJ1-1 TRBV6-1 TRBD1 NA CASSYAGQGGLEAFF TGTGCCAGCAGTTATGCGGGACAGGGAGGCCTTGAAGCTTTCTTT
TRBJ2-4 TRBV27 NA few CASSLRLLDVQYF TGTGCCAGCAGTCTACGGTTACTTGACGTTCAGTACTTC
TRBJ1-4 TRBV12-5 TRBD1 once CASGLVQGQGFNEKLFF TGTGCTAGTGGTTTGGTACAGGGGCAGGGCTTCAATGAAAAACTGTTTTTT
TRBJ2-7 TRBV6-1 NA few CASVSGQMNDEQYF TGTGCCAGCGTCTCTGGACAGATGAACGACGAGCAGTACTTC
TRBJ2-5 TRBV7-2 TRBD1 NA CASSLGWQGERQYF TGTGCCAGCAGCTTAGGGTGGCAGGGGGAGCGGCAGTACTTC
TRBJ2-3 TRBV7-6 NA NA CASSLAGAHTHGDTQYF TGTGCCAGCAGCTTAGCGGGCGCACACACACACGGAGATACGCAGTATTTT
TRBJ2-7 TRBV7-2 NA once CASSSYRESPSYEQYF TGTGCCAGCAGCAGCTATCGGGAGAGCCCCTCCTACGAGCAGTACTTC
TRBJ2-5 TRBV11-3 NA NA CASSATLRGRGIPSTQYF TGTGCCAGCAGCGCCACCCTCCGGGGCCGCGGTATCCCCTCGACCCAGTACTTC
TRBJ2-7 TRBV12-3/TRBV12-4 NA NA CASSFLAEYNEQYF TGTGCCAGCAGTTTTTTAGCGGAGTACAATGAGCAGTACTTC
TRBJ2-7 TRBV7-2 TRBD2 NA CASSLDSGSYNEQYF TGTGCCAGCAGCTTAGATAGCGGGAGCTACAATGAGCAGTACTTC
TRBJ2-1 TRBV7-6 NA few CASSSEDRRNEQFF TGTGCTAGCAGCTCGGAAGACAGGCGAAATGAGCAGTTCTTC
TRBJ2-5 TRBV7-8 TRBD2 few CASSPRLAGGIDEQYF TGTGCCAGCAGCCCGAGACTAGCGGGGGGGATAGATGAGCAGTACTTC
TRBJ2-1 TRBV6-1 NA large CASRDAFNEQFF TGTGCCAGCAGGGACGCCTTCAATGAGCAGTTCTTC
TRBJ2-5 TRBV6-1 NA few CASSEYLSETQYF TGTGCCAGCAGTGAATACTTATCGGAGACCCAGTACTTC
TRBJ2-1 TRBV6-8 NA NA CASSYLPSGNEQFF TGTGCCAGCAGTTACCTCCCCTCGGGGAATGAGCAGTTCTTC
TRBJ2-3 TRBV7-8 TRBD2 NA CASRKQAGADLYTQYF TGTGCCAGCAGGAAACAAGCGGGAGCTGATCTATATACGCAGTATTTT
TRBJ2-3 TRBV6-1 TRBD2 NA CASSDQPSGGGTDTQYF TGTGCCAGCAGTGACCAACCCAGCGGGGGGGGCACAGATACGCAGTATTTT
TRBJ2-1 TRBV12-3/TRBV12-4 NA NA CASSLGVRNEQFF TGTGCCAGCAGTTTAGGGGTAAGAAATGAGCAGTTCTTC
TRBJ1-3 TRBV6-5 NA NA CASSEAGRPGNTIYF TGTGCCAGCAGTGAGGCGGGGAGACCTGGAAACACCATATATTTT
TRBJ2-1 TRBV7-2 TRBD1 few CASSLNGQGFSYNEQFF TGTGCCAGCAGCTTAAACGGACAGGGATTCTCCTACAATGAGCAGTTCTTC
TRBJ2-1 TRBV6-1 TRBD2 large CASSWSKGGSVSEQFF TGTGCCAGCAGTTGGTCCAAGGGCGGGAGCGTCAGTGAGCAGTTCTTC
TRBJ2-7 TRBV7-2 TRBD2 NA CASSKSRAGGEVEQYF TGTGCCAGCAGCAAGAGTCGGGCGGGAGGGGAAGTCGAGCAGTACTTC
TRBJ2-7 TRBV6-1 TRBD2 NA CASSGIAGQLYEQYF TGTGCCAGCAGTGGAATAGCGGGACAACTCTACGAGCAGTACTTC
TRBJ2-3 TRBV6-6 TRBD1 few CASTKGQSTDTQYF TGTGCCAGCACTAAGGGACAGAGCACAGATACGCAGTATTTT
TRBJ2-1 TRBV6-1 TRBD2 few CASSEKIREGGNEQFF TGTGCCAGCAGTGAAAAAATCCGGGAGGGGGGCAATGAGCAGTTCTTC
TRBJ2-3 TRBV6-4 TRBD2 NA CASSEMGGGTDTQYF TGTGCCAGCAGTGAAATGGGAGGGGGCACAGATACGCAGTATTTT
TRBJ2-1 TRBV10-3 NA NA CAIRASTDNEQFF TGTGCCATCCGAGCGTCCACGGACAATGAGCAGTTCTTC
TRBJ2-7 TRBV6-1 NA NA CASSDRVEGLYEQYF TGTGCCAGCAGTGACCGGGTCGAGGGGCTCTACGAGCAGTACTTC
TRBJ2-1 TRBV12-3/TRBV12-4 NA few CASSMDGSYEQFF TGTGCCAGCAGTATGGACGGCTCCTACGAGCAGTTCTTC